This paragraph covers one T cell receptor (beta chain) sequence. The data derive from a study of blood T cell repertoires in COVID-19. Study overall: Samples taken during acute and convalescent COVID-19 were collected in the United States, Italy and Spain. In each case, the material was cDNA or gDNA derived from T cells, B-cell-depleted T cells, or PBMCs.

V was clipped by 3 bases and J by 2 bases, with 8 bases between them. The CDR3 totals 12 residues. The V gene's germline CDR1 is DFQATT and CDR2 SNEGSKA (reference sequence). In the original workflow: The assay estimated nucleated cells by amplifying reference gene primers. The assay was immunoSEQ multiplex PCR, and TCRdb's table has in-frame clones only and misses some. From that table come the V and J calls and clone size; the DNA was used to work out D and trimming. The table lists about 140,000 clones, 85% to 90% of them singletons. This receptor was obtained from a woman aged 55-69 years with acute or convalescent COVID-19. The V and J genes are TRBV20-1 and TRBJ2-7, with D possibly being TRBD1 (6 bases). What was sequenced was peripheral blood. CDR3 nucleotides: TGCAGTGCTAGTAGGGACACCTACGAGCAGTACTTC. Residues: CSASRDTYEQYF.